These 23 T cell receptor beta chains originate from one sample sequenced in a study of blood T cells in healthy people across ages. A second PCR of roughly 6 to 12 cycles used a sample-barcoded 5' primer and a J-beta primer mix. TCRdb re-called the 5' RACE reads through MiXCR, storing one row per CDR3 protein. This table has around 1,600,000 distinct CDR3 sequences, 35% to 45% appearing once. The sequenced material came from blood. The receptors shown here come from a woman under 30 in good health.

The chain combines TRBV4-2 with TRBJ2-1, with 7 positions matching TRBD2. The ends lost 2 bases at V and 0 bases at J; junction bases unmatched: 7. CDR1 is LGHNA, CDR2 YNFKEQ, per germline. The length of the CDR3 is 17 residues. CDR3 loop: CASSQLEGGSSYNEQFF. The CDR3 DNA reads as TGTGCCAGCAGCCAATTGGAGGGAGGGAGCTCCTACAATGAGCAGTTCTTC.

V gene TRBV12-3 or TRBV12-4 combines with J gene TRBJ2-1; D is unresolved. V was pared by 5 bases and J by 0 bases, with 11 bases between. This CDR3 region has 15 residues. The CDR3, as DNA: TGTGCCAGCAGTCCACTCTCGAGCTCCTACAATGAGCAGTTCTTC. It yields the protein CASSPLSSSYNEQFF.

There are a few counts of this clonotype. The chain links TRBV4-1 to TRBJ2-7; maybe TRBD1 (5 bases). The germline V and J ends were trimmed by 0 bases and 7 bases, with 19 bases remaining between them. The CDR3 contains 16 residues. The germline CDR1 and CDR2 sequences are MGHRA and YSYEKL. The DNA of the CDR3 is TGCGCCAGCAGCCAAGAAGGTGGCAGGGTGGGGAAGGAGCAGTACTTC. This codes for CASSQEGGRVGKEQYF.

On this clonotype itself: An end of the junction does not agree with germline; a read error may underlie this. CDR3 loop: CAGSQSGQGSYNEQFF. The DNA of the CDR3 is TGTGCCGGCAGCCAATCGGGACAGGGTTCCTACAATGAGCAGTTCTTC. The J gene is TRBJ2-1, the V gene TRBV7-3; 9 nucleotides match TRBD1. Germline V gives CDR1 SGHTA, CDR2 FQGTGA. This CDR3 contains 16 residues.

CDR3 in amino acids: CASSPFLAGGIDTQYF. The CDR3, as DNA: TGCGCCAGCAGCCCCTTCTTAGCGGGAGGGATAGATACGCAGTATTTT. The gene calls are TRBV5-1 and TRBJ2-3, with 11 bases fitting TRBD2. Germline CDR1 SGHRS, CDR2 YFSETQ. The CDR3 is 16 residues long. V was clipped by 4 bases and J by 5 bases; unmatched bases: 9.

This clonotype was seen at least ten times. V usage is TRBV4-1 and J usage is TRBJ2-7; perhaps TRBD1 as D (5 bases). Germline V CDR1 and CDR2: MGHRA, YSYEKL. CDR3 size: 14 residues. Trimming left V 3 bases short and J 3 bases short, with 12 bases between. In DNA, the CDR3 is TGCGCCAGCAGCCACCAGGGAAGCGACTACGAGCAGTACTTC. This translates into CASSHQGSDYEQYF.

This clonotype was seen repeatedly, ten times or more. This sequence joins TRBV20-1 and TRBJ2-7; D possibly corresponds to TRBD2 (6 bases). Trimming removed 0 bases at V and 3 bases at J, with 12 bases between. The CDR3 totals 14 residues. Germline values: CDR1 DFQATT, CDR2 SNEGSKA (reference sequence). The CDR3 loop is CSARDSTRIYEQYF. Written as DNA, the CDR3 is TGCAGTGCTAGAGATTCGACTAGGATCTACGAGCAGTACTTC.

This clonotype was observed a few times. The chain has TRBV4-1 and TRBJ2-3; D remains ambiguous. The germline gives CDR1 MGHRA, CDR2 YSYEKL. The CDR3 runs 14 residues. V lost 5 bases to trimming and J lost 2 bases, with 11 bases between them. The CDR3 sequence: CASSSRPNTDTQYF. CDR3 bases: TGCGCCAGCAGCTCCCGACCGAACACAGATACGCAGTATTTT.

Many counts were recorded for this clonotype. This chain uses TRBV27 with TRBJ1-1; D is undetermined. V lost 4 bases to trimming and J lost 3 bases, with 6 bases between them. This CDR3 spans 12 amino acids. From germline, CDR1 is MNHEY and CDR2 SMNVEV (reference sequence). CDR3 DNA: TGTGCCAGCAGTTCTGGGTACACTGAAGCTTTCTTT. This encodes CASSSGYTEAFF.

A word on this clonotype: A single base separates this from a much larger clone, so it may be a read error. This chain links TRBV7-2 with TRBJ2-1; a weak D match, TRBD2 (6 bases). V was clipped by 0 bases and J by 10 bases, with 16 bases between them. Germline assignment: CDR1 SGHTA and CDR2 FQGNSA. This CDR3 is 15 amino acids long. Here the CDR3 reads CASSLARRGSYEQFF. The CDR3 bases are TGTGCCAGCAGCTTAGCCAGGCGGGGTTCCTACGAGCAGTTCTTC.

This chain links TRBV6-1 with TRBJ2-3; D is possibly TRBD1 (7 bases). The CDR3 is made up of 15 amino acids. Germline V CDR1 and CDR2: MNHNS, SASEGT. Trimming pared 4 bases from V and 2 bases from J, leaving 13 bases between. CDR3 nucleotides: TGTGCCAGCAGTGGCGGAGGGGGCTTCACAGATACGCAGTATTTT. Its protein is CASSGGGGFTDTQYF.

The genes are TRBV27 and TRBJ2-1; tentatively, D is TRBD2 (6 bases). CDR3 length: 14 amino acids. V dropped 5 bases and J dropped 6 bases, with 14 bases sitting between them. Germline CDR1 and CDR2: MNHEY and SMNVEV (reference sequence). The CDR3 is CASSVRTSRNEQFF. The DNA of the CDR3 is TGTGCCAGCAGTGTACGAACTAGCCGCAATGAGCAGTTCTTC.

This clonotype was detected only a few times. The rearrangement links TRBV7-2 to TRBJ1-4; tentatively, D is TRBD1 (6 bases). This CDR3 has 13 residues. CDR1 SGHTA and CDR2 FQGNSA come from the germline V gene. The V and J ends lost 5 bases and 8 bases respectively, with 12 bases between them. Here the CDR3 reads CASSLGTQEKLFF. The CDR3, as DNA: TGTGCCAGCAGCCTCGGGACACAAGAAAAACTGTTTTTT.

As regards this clonotype: The junction departs from germline at one end; a sequencing error may be responsible. The chain is built from TRBV7-9 and TRBJ2-5, with D perhaps TRBD2 (6 bases). The CDR3 runs 17 residues. Germline V CDR1 and CDR2: SEHNR, FQNEAQ (reference sequence). DNA of the CDR3: TGTGCCAGCAGCTTAGTTAAGGGAGGAAGGTTAGAAGAGAGCCAGTACTTC. It is translated as CASSLVKGGRLEESQYF.

J is TRBJ1-1 and V is TRBV21-1. TRBV21-1 is described as a pseudogene. The CDR3 sequence is 15 residues long. CDR3 nucleotides: TGTGCCAGCATACGGTTTCGGGCGCGAGGGTCTGAAGCTTTCTTT. Protein sequence: CASIRFRARGSEAFF.

V is TRBV10-3 and J is TRBJ2-1; 7 nucleotides line up with TRBD2. The CDR3 length is 14 residues. V gave up 2 bases and J gave up 3 bases; unmatched junction bases: 1. The V gene's germline CDR1 is ENHRY and CDR2 SYGVKD. The CDR3 DNA sequence: TGTGCCATCAGTGAGCGGGGGGACTACAATGAGCAGTTCTTC. This codes for CAISERGDYNEQFF.

The chain links TRBV20-1 to TRBJ2-2, with 14 nucleotides matching TRBD2. CDR3 length: 19 amino acids. The V gene's germline CDR1 is DFQATT and CDR2 SNEGSKA (reference sequence). With 0 bases clipped from V and 5 bases from J, the junction kept 11 bases outside the gene matches. CDR3 DNA sequence: TGCAGTGCTAGAGAACCAGGACTAGCGGGGGGACGACGGACCGGGGAGCTGTTTTTT. This codes for CSAREPGLAGGRRTGELFF.

On this clonotype: With a much larger clone just one base away, this may be a read error. The chain links TRBV29-1 to TRBJ2-7; D unresolved. Germline CDR1 SQVTM, CDR2 ANQGSEA. Trimming removed 3 bases from V and 6 bases from J, with 18 bases in between. The CDR3 has 14 amino acids. CDR3 DNA: TGCAGCGTTGAGGAAACGGCACCAAACTGCGAGCAGTACTTC. It specifies CSVEETAPNCEQYF.

V is TRBV20-1 and J is TRBJ2-3; tentatively, D is TRBD1 (7 bases). The V and J ends lost 6 bases and 8 bases respectively, with 21 bases between them. Germline assignment: CDR1 DFQATT and CDR2 SNEGSKA (reference sequence). The CDR3 is 14 residues long. In nucleotides, the CDR3 is TGCAGTGCCAGCGGGCCAGCGCCAGGGGGTACGCAGTATTTT. Residues: CSASGPAPGGTQYF.

This clonotype was counted a single time. V gene TRBV10-3 combines with J gene TRBJ2-7; D is possibly TRBD1 (6 bases). Germline V gene lookup returns CDR1 ENHRY and CDR2 SYGVKD. This CDR3 comprises 12 residues. The V gene lost 10 bases and the J gene lost 3 bases, with 13 bases spanning the gap. The CDR3 spells CATEGDLYEQYF. In DNA, the CDR3 is TGTGCCACCGAGGGGGATCTCTACGAGCAGTACTTC.

This chain joins TRBV29-1 and TRBJ1-1, with 7 bases matching TRBD1. The germline V gene has CDR1 SQVTM and CDR2 ANQGSEA. The V segment lost 7 bases and the J segment 0 bases; nucleotides outside the gene matches: 5. This CDR3 has 13 residues. CDR3 sequence (DNA): TGCAGCGACAACAGGGGCCTGAACACTGAAGCTTTCTTT. Translation: CSDNRGLNTEAFF.

This chain uses TRBV15 with TRBJ2-2; no reliable D call. Deletions cut 0 bases from V and 5 bases from J, with 7 bases between. The CDR3 covers 14 residues. Germline values: CDR1 LNHNV, CDR2 YYDKDF (reference sequence). The CDR3 is CATSRDRRTGELFF. For the CDR3, the DNA is TGTGCCACCAGCAGAGATCGCCGGACCGGGGAGCTGTTTTTT.

The chain couples TRBV25-1 to TRBJ2-3, with 8 bases matching TRBD2. The CDR3 consists of 14 residues. CDR1 and CDR2 from the germline V gene are MGHDK and SYGVNS. J was trimmed by 0 bases and V by 8 bases; bases with no gene match: 4. In DNA, the CDR3 is TGTGCCAGCGTTAGCGGGATAAGCACAGATACGCAGTATTTT. Amino acid sequence: CASVSGISTDTQYF.